The clone carrying this T cell receptor (beta chain) showed up just once. These data come from a study of blood T cell repertoires in COVID-19. Original analysis: Using reference gene primer amplification, nucleated cell counts were estimated. Some clones are missing from TCRdb's copy, which holds only in-frame ones; the method was immunoSEQ multiplex PCR. V and J calls and clone size are those listed in that table; D and trimming were worked out from the DNA. The table includes 75,000 to 95,000 clones, more than 75% detected once. This TCR came from a human donor in a cohort sampled during active COVID-19. Source material: peripheral blood.

CDR3 sequence: CASSLGPGTQWGYTF. In DNA form, the CDR3 reads TGCGCCAGCAGCTTGGGTCCCGGGACACAGTGGGGCTACACCTTC. This rearrangement joins TRBV5-1 to TRBJ1-2; perhaps TRBD1 as D (6 bases). The CDR3 extends over 15 amino acids. Germline values: CDR1 SGHRS, CDR2 YFSETQ. Trimming left V 0 bases short and J 8 bases short, with 17 bases between.